The next 18 T cell receptor beta chains were all read from a single sample in a study of blood T cell repertoires in COVID-19. This table comes from immunoSEQ multiplex PCR, and its TCRdb copy is limited to in-frame clones, with some not included. The data hold tens of thousands of clones, with over 75% observed a single time. The sample consisted of peripheral blood. Receptors originate from a man over 45 with active COVID-19.

The chain links TRBV30 to TRBJ1-3; 7 bases are shared with TRBD1. V shed 3 bases and J 0 bases; nucleotides not matched to a gene: 5. There are 15 residues in the CDR3. CDR1 and CDR2 (germline): GTSNPN, SVGIG (reference sequence). The CDR3 loop reads CAWSRDSFSGNTIYF. CDR3 coding DNA: TGTGCCTGGAGCCGGGACAGCTTCTCTGGAAACACCATATATTTT.

The rearrangement uses TRBV2 and TRBJ1-5; 10 bases fit TRBD1. CDR1 and CDR2 from the germline V gene are SNHLY and FYNNEI. The CDR3 runs 15 residues. J gave up 7 bases and V 5 bases, and 8 bases lay outside the gene matches. The CDR3 coding sequence is TGTGCCAGCAGTTCAACCGGGACAGGGGAACAGCCCCAGCATTTT. It codes for CASSSTGTGEQPQHF.

V and J are TRBV7-2 and TRBJ2-3, with 9 bases aligning to TRBD2. The ends lost 1 base at V and 5 bases at J; junction bases unmatched: 10. CDR1 is SGHTA, CDR2 FQGNSA, per germline. The CDR3 is 17 residues long. This CDR3 reads CASSLVGGGAGLDTQYF. DNA of the CDR3: TGTGCCAGCAGCTTAGTCGGCGGGGGGGCCGGATTAGATACGCAGTATTTT.

The CDR3 DNA reads as TGTGCCAGCAGCAGGGGGAGGGACCAAGAGACCCAGTACTTC. As protein: CASSRGRDQETQYF. The chain recombines TRBV7-9 with TRBJ2-5; perhaps TRBD2 as D (7 bases). V was pared by 5 bases and J by 0 bases, with 10 bases between. The CDR3 contains 14 residues. CDR1 is SEHNR and CDR2 is FQNEAQ in the germline V gene (reference sequence).

The chain joins TRBV7-9 to TRBJ2-7, with TRBD1 matching over 10 bases. The ends lost 1 base at V and 9 bases at J; junction bases unmatched: 9. Germline V gene sequence: CDR1 SEHNR, CDR2 FQNEAQ (reference sequence). The CDR3 loop spans 15 amino acids. CDR3 in amino acids: CASSLVGQGLSRQYF. Written as DNA, the CDR3 is TGTGCCAGCAGCTTAGTGGGACAGGGGTTGAGTCGGCAGTACTTC. The full variable domain, completed using reference TRBV7-9 and TRBJ2-7, is DTGVSQNPRHKITKRGQNVTFRCDPISEHNRLYWYRQTLGQGPEFLTYFQNEAQLEKSRLLSDRFSAERPKGSFSTLEIQRTEQGDSAMYLCASSLVGQGLSRQYFGPGTRLTVT.

J is TRBJ1-1 and V is TRBV29-1; D perhaps matches TRBD1 (6 bases). V was clipped by 6 bases and J by 4 bases, with 15 bases between them. Germline-derived CDR1 and CDR2 are SQVTM and ANQGSEA. The CDR3 covers 13 residues. CDR3 DNA: TGCAGCGTGAATGGACAGACGAGCACTGAAGCTTTCTTT. Translation gives CSVNGQTSTEAFF.

The rearrangement links TRBV3-1 (or the pseudogene TRBV3-2) to TRBJ2-7; TRBD2 agrees at 8 bases. V dropped 5 bases and J dropped 4; count of bases not matched to a gene: 4. CDR3 size: 13 residues. Germline CDR1 is LGHDT and CDR2 is YNNKEL (reference sequence). The CDR3 here is CASSSGTSYEQYF. CDR3 nucleotides: TGTGCCAGCAGCTCCGGGACTAGTTACGAGCAGTACTTC.

The chain is built from TRBV6-5 and TRBJ2-7, with 7 bases fitting TRBD1. There are 14 residues in the CDR3. The J segment lost 2 bases and the V segment lost 4 bases, leaving 5 bases of the junction unmatched. The V gene's germline CDR1 is MNHEY and CDR2 SVGAGI. CDR3 sequence: CASSSGGLTYEQYF. CDR3 bases: TGTGCCAGCAGTTCAGGGGGATTGACCTACGAGCAGTACTTC.

This chain connects TRBV5-4 to TRBJ2-2; D might be TRBD1 (6 bases). Trimming pared 4 bases from V and 0 bases from J, leaving 13 bases between. The CDR3 is 16 residues long. In germline, CDR1 is SGHNT, CDR2 YYREEE (reference sequence). The CDR3 region has the DNA TGTGCCAGCAGCCCTCTACAGGGCGCGAACACCGGGGAGCTGTTTTTT. Its protein is CASSPLQGANTGELFF.

This clone was seen once. The V call is TRBV4-1, the J call TRBJ2-2; TRBD1 matches 12 bases. Germline CDR1 MGHRA, CDR2 YSYEKL. Losses at the gene ends were 6 bases for V and 1 base for J; bases not matched to a gene: 9. This CDR3 region has 18 residues. The CDR3 is CASRPGTGGFLNTGELFF. CDR3 coding DNA: TGCGCCAGCAGACCCGGGACAGGGGGCTTCCTGAACACCGGGGAGCTGTTTTTT.

The rearrangement links TRBV18 to TRBJ1-2; D possibly corresponds to TRBD1 (6 bases). Germline V gene data show CDR1 as KGHSH and CDR2 as LQKENI. There are 16 residues in the CDR3. V was pared by 5 bases and J by 0 bases, with 16 bases between. CDR3 in amino acids: CASSAQKDSPNYGYTF. CDR3 sequence (DNA): TGTGCCAGCTCAGCCCAAAAGGACAGCCCTAACTATGGCTACACCTTC.

The chain employs TRBV7-9 and TRBJ1-4; D not resolved. Germline-derived CDR1 and CDR2 are SEHNR and FQNEAQ (reference sequence). Trimming stripped 5 bases from V and 5 bases from J, with 24 bases between. CDR3 length: 18 residues. The DNA of the CDR3 is TGTGCCAGCAGCACCTCCCTTGGTCCAGGAGGTTTAAATGAAAAACTGTTTTTT. It is translated as CASSTSLGPGGLNEKLFF.

The chain uses TRBV4-1 and TRBJ2-3, with 7 nucleotides matching TRBD2. Germline CDR1 is MGHRA and CDR2 is YSYEKL. After removal of 1 base from V and 3 bases from J, the junction contained 7 bases not matched to a gene. The CDR3 runs 16 residues. The CDR3 sequence is CASSQVVRGRTDTQYF. CDR3 nucleotide sequence: TGCGCCAGCAGCCAAGTGGTGCGGGGGAGGACAGATACGCAGTATTTT.

The chain has TRBV19 and TRBJ2-7; D gene ambiguous. Germline lookup yields CDR1 LNHDA and CDR2 SQIVND (reference sequence). Trimming took off 6 bases at V and 2 bases at J, with 11 bases between the two ends. The CDR3 has 13 amino acids. CDR3 sequence (DNA): TGTGCCAGTAGCGTCGGCACAGCCTACGAGCAGTACTTC. Residues: CASSVGTAYEQYF.

The CDR3 sequence: CSVSSGVYKGYTF. CDR3 DNA: TGCAGTGTTAGTTCGGGGGTTTATAAGGGCTACACCTTC. V gene TRBV20-1 combines with J gene TRBJ1-2; D might be TRBD1 (5 bases). V dropped 7 bases and J dropped 8 bases, with 20 bases sitting between them. The germline gives CDR1 DFQATT, CDR2 SNEGSKA (reference sequence). The CDR3 is made up of 13 amino acids.

V is TRBV30 and J is TRBJ2-3; D perhaps matches TRBD1 (6 bases). The CDR3 length is 13 residues. Per the germline V gene, CDR1 is GTSNPN and CDR2 is SVGIG (reference sequence). Trimming took 2 bases from V and 5 from J, leaving 11 bases between them. The chain's CDR3 is CAWSQTRGDTQYF. The CDR3 DNA sequence: TGTGCCTGGAGTCAAACCAGGGGAGATACGCAGTATTTT.

The V gene is TRBV6-2 or TRBV6-3, the J gene TRBJ2-1; TRBD1 might be the D (6 bases). CDR3 length: 16 amino acids. V was pared by 0 bases and J by 3 bases, with 12 bases between. Germline V gives CDR1 MNHEY, CDR2 SVGEGT. The CDR3 spells CASSYSPGTLYNEQFF. CDR3 bases: TGTGCCAGCAGTTACTCCCCCGGGACACTCTACAATGAGCAGTTCTTC.

Remarks on this clone: The same CDR3 also results from other DNA sequences found in this sample. This chain uses TRBV7-9 with TRBJ2-3; 8 bases fit TRBD1. Losses at the gene ends were 3 bases for V and 2 bases for J; bases not matched to a gene: 4. Germline V CDR1 and CDR2: SEHNR, FQNEAQ (reference sequence). The CDR3 is made up of 15 amino acids. As DNA, the CDR3 is TGTGCCAGCAGCTTCGGACAGGGAGACACAGATACGCAGTATTTT. The encoded protein is CASSFGQGDTDTQYF.